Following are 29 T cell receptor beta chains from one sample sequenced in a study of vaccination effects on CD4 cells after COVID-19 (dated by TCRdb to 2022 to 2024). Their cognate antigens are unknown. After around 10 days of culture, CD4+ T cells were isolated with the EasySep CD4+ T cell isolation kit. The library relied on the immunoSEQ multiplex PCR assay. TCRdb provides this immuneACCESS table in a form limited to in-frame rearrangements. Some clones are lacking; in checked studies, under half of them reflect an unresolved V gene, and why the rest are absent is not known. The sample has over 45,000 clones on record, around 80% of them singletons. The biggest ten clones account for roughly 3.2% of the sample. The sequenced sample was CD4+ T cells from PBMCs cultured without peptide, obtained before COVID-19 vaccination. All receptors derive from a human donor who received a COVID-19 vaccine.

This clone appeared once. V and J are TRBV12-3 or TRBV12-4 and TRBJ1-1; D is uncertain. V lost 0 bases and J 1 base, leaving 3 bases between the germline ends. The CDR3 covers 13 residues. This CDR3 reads CASSLAGNTEAFF. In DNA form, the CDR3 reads TGTGCCAGCAGTTTAGCGGGGAACACTGAAGCTTTCTTT.

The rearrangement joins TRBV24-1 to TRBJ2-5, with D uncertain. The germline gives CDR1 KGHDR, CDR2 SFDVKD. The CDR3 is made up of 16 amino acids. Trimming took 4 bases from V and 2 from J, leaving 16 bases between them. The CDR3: CATSDPRAGMQETQYF. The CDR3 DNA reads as TGTGCCACCAGTGACCCCCGTGCTGGGATGCAAGAGACCCAGTACTTC.

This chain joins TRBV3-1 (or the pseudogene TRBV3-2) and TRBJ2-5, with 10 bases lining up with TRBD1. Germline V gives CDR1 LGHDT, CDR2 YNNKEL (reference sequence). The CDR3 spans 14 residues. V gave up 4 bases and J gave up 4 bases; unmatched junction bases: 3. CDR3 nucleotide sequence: TGTGCCAGCAGCCGGGACAGGGGAGGAGAGACCCAGTACTTC. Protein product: CASSRDRGGETQYF.

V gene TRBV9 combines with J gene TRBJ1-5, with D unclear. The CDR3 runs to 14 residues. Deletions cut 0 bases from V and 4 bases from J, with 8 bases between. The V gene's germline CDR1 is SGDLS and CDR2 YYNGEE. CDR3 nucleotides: TGTGCCAGCAGCGTAGACGTTGGGAATCAGCCCCAGCATTTT. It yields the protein CASSVDVGNQPQHF.

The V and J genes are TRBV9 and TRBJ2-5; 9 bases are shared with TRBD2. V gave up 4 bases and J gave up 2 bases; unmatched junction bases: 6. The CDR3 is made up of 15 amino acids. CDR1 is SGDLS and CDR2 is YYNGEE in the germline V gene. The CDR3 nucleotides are TGTGCCAGCAGCCCTCTAGCGGGGACACAAGAGACCCAGTACTTC. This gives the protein CASSPLAGTQETQYF.

Here the CDR3 DNA reads TGTGCCAGCAGTCTGAAGGTAGGTACTAATGAAAAACTGTTTTTT. This codes for CASSLKVGTNEKLFF. The chain links TRBV6-5 to TRBJ1-4; D unclear. CDR1 MNHEY and CDR2 SVGAGI come from the germline V gene. CDR3 size: 15 residues. V was cut by 5 bases and J by 2 bases, with 12 bases left in between.

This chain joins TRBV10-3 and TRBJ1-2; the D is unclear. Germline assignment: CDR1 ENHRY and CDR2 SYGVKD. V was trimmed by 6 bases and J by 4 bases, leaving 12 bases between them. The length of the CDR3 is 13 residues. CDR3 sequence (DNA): TGTGCCATCAGGGACGGAAGATCCTATGGCTACACCTTC. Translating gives CAIRDGRSYGYTF.

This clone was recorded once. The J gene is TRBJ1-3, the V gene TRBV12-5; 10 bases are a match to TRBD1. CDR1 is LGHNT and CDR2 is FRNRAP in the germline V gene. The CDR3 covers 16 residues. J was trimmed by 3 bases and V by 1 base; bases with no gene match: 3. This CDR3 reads CASGLGQGALGNTIYF. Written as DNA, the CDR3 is TGTGCTAGTGGTTTGGGACAGGGGGCGCTTGGAAACACCATATATTTT.

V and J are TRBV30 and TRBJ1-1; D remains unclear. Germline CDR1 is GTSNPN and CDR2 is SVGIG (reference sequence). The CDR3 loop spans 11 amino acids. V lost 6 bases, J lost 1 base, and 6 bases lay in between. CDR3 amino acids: CACYKNTEAFF. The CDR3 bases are TGTGCCTGCTACAAGAACACTGAAGCTTTCTTT. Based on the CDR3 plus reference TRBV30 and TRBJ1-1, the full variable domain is SQTIHQWPATLVQPVGSPLSLECTVEGTSNPNLYWYRQAAGRGLQLLFYSVGIGQISSEVPQNLSASRPQDRQFILSSKKLLLSDSGFYLCACYKNTEAFFGQGTRLTVV.

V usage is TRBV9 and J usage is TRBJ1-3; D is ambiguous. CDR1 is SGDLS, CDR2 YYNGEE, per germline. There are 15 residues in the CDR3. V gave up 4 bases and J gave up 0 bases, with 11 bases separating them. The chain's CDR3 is CASSSTALSGNTIYF. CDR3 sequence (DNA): TGTGCCAGCAGCTCCACAGCCCTCTCTGGAAACACCATATATTTT.

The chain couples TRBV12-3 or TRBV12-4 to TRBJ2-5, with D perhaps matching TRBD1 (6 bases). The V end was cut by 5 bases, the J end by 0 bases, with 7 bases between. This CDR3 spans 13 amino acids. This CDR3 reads CASSRQDQETQYF. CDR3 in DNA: TGTGCCAGCAGTCGACAGGACCAAGAGACCCAGTACTTC.

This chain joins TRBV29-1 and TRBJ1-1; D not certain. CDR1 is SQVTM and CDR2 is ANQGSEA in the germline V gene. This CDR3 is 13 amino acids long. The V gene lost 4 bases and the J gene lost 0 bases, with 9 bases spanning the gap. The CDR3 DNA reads TGCAGCGTTGCGGGAGATATGAACACTGAAGCTTTCTTT. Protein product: CSVAGDMNTEAFF.

The CDR3 spells CASSLGLTRDTQYF. The CDR3 DNA is TGTGCCAGCAGCTTAGGTCTCACCAGGGATACGCAGTATTTT. The V call is TRBV7-2, the J call TRBJ2-3; D is unresolved. The V and J ends lost 1 base and 6 bases respectively, with 11 bases between them. There are 14 residues in the CDR3. Germline values: CDR1 SGHTA, CDR2 FQGNSA.

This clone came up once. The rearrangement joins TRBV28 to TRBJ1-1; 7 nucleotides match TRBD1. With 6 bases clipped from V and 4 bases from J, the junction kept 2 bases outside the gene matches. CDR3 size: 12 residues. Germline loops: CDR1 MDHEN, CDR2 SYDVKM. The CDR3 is CASSDRATEAFF. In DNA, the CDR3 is TGTGCCAGCAGCGACAGGGCCACTGAAGCTTTCTTT.

In nucleotides, the CDR3 is TGCGCCAGCAGCCAAGGGACTAGCGGTTACAATGAGCAGTTCTTC. This encodes CASSQGTSGYNEQFF. The chain combines TRBV4-1 with TRBJ2-1; 10 bases fit TRBD2. Trimming cost V 1 base and J 4 bases; bases outside gene matches: 1. The CDR3 length is 15 residues. The germline CDR1 and CDR2 sequences are MGHRA and YSYEKL.

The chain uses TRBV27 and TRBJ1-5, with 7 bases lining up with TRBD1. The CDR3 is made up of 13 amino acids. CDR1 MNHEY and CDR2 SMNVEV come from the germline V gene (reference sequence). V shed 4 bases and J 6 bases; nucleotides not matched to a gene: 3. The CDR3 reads CASSWRDSQPQHF. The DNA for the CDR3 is TGTGCCAGCAGTTGGAGGGACAGTCAGCCCCAGCATTTT.

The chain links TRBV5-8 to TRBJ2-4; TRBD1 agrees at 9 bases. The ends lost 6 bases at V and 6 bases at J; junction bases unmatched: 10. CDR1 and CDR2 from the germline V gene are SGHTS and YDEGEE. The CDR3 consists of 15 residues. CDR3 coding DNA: TGTGCCAGCACCCTCCAGGGACAGGGATCAAACATTCAGTACTTC. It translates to CASTLQGQGSNIQYF.

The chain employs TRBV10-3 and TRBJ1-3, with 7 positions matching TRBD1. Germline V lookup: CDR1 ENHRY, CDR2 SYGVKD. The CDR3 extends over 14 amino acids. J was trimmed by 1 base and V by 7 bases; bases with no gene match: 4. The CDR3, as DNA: TGTGCCATCACCGAGACAGGGTCTGGAAACACCATATATTTT. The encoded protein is CAITETGSGNTIYF.

CDR3 sequence: CASSGWTAGSYNEQFF. In nucleotides, the CDR3 is TGTGCCAGCAGTGGTTGGACGGCCGGCTCCTACAATGAGCAGTTCTTC. The chain recombines TRBV25-1 with TRBJ2-1; unclear D gene. The CDR3 extends over 16 amino acids. In germline, CDR1 is MGHDK, CDR2 SYGVNS. The germline V and J ends were trimmed by 4 bases and 0 bases, with 13 bases remaining between them. Based on the CDR3 plus reference TRBV25-1 and TRBJ2-1, the full variable domain is EADIYQTPRYLVIGTGKKITLECSQTMGHDKMYWYQQDPGMELHLIHYSYGVNSTEKGDLSSESTVSRIRTEHFPLTLESARPSHTSQYLCASSGWTAGSYNEQFFGPGTRLTVL.

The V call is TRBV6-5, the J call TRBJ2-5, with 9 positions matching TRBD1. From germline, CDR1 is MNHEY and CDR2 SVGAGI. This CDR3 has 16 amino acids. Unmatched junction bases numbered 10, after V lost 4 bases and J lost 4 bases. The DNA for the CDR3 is TGTGCCAGCAGTTCGAACGGACCGGGACAGGGAGAGACCCAGTACTTC. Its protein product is CASSSNGPGQGETQYF.

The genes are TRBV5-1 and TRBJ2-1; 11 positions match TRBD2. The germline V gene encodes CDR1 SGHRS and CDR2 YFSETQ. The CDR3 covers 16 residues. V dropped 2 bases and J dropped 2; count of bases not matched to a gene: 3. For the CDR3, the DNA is TGCGCCAGCAGCTTCTTAGCGGGGGGGCCCTACAATGAGCAGTTCTTC. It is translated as CASSFLAGGPYNEQFF.

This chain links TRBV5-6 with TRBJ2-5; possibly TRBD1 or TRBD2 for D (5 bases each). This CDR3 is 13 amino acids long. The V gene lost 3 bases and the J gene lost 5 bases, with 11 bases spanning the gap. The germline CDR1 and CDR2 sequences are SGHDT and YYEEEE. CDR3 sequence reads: CASSYVGEETQYF. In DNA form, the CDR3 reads TGTGCCAGCAGCTATGTGGGGGAGGAGACCCAGTACTTC.

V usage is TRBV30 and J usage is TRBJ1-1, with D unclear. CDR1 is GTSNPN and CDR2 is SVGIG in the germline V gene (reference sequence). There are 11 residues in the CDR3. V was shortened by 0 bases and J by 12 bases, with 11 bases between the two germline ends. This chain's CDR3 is CAWSVSAWTFF. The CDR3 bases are TGTGCCTGGAGTGTCTCTGCATGGACTTTCTTT. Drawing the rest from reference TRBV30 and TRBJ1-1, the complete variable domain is SQTIHQWPATLVQPVGSPLSLECTVEGTSNPNLYWYRQAAGRGLQLLFYSVGIGQISSEVPQNLSASRPQDRQFILSSKKLLLSDSGFYLCAWSVSAWTFFGQGTRLTVV.

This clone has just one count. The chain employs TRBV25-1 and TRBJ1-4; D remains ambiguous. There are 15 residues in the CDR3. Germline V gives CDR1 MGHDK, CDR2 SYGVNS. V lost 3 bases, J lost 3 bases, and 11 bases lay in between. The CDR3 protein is CASSELAEPNEKLFF. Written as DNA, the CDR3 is TGTGCCAGCAGTGAGTTGGCAGAACCTAATGAAAAACTGTTTTTT.

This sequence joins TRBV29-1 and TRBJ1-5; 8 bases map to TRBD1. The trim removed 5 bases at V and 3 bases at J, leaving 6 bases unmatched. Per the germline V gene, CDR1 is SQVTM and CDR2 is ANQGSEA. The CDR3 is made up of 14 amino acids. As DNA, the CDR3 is TGCAGCGTTTTATTGGACAGGGTCAATCAGCCCCAGCATTTT. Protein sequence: CSVLLDRVNQPQHF.

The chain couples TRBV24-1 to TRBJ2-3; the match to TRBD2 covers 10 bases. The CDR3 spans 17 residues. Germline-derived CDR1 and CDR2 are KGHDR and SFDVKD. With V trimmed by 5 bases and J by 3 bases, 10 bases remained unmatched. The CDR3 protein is CATSVKLAGSLTDTQYF. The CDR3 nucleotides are TGTGCCACCAGTGTTAAACTAGCGGGGTCCCTGACAGATACGCAGTATTTT.

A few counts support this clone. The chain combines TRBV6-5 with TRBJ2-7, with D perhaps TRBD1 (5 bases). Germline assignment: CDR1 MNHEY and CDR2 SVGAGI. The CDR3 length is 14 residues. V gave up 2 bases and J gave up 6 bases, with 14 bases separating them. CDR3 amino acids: CASSYNIGASEQYV. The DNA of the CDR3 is TGTGCCAGCAGTTACAATATTGGGGCTAGCGAGCAGTACGTC.

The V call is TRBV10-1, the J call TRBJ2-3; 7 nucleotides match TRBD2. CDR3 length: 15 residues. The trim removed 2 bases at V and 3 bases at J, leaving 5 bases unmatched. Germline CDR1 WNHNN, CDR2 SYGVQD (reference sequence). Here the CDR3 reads CASSEQGGLTDTQYF. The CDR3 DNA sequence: TGCGCCAGCAGTGAGCAGGGAGGGTTGACAGATACGCAGTATTTT.

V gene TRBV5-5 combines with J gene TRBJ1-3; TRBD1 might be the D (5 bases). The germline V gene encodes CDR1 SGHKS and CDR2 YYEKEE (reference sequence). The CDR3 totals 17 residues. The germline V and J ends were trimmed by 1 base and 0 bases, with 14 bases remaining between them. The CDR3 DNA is TGTGCCAGCAGCTTGACTCCAGGGACTATCTCTGGAAACACCATATATTTT. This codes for CASSLTPGTISGNTIYF.